This T cell receptor (beta chain) comes out of a study of cytomegalovirus exposure and HLA in healthy donors. Points from the study as a whole: The classifier was said to identify cytomegalovirus status with high specificity and sensitivity. In vitro testing confirmed a few CMV-associated chains as specific for CMV antigens. A list of about 180 TCR beta chains associated with cytomegalovirus was given.

The CDR3 is 13 residues long. The germline V gene has CDR1 SGDLS and CDR2 YYNGEE. The V gene end was trimmed by 2 bases and the J gene end by 6 bases; junction bases not matched to a gene: 5. Method: immunoSEQ multiplex PCR; TCRdb's copy keeps in-frame clones and lacks some. The repertoire holds 100,000 to 120,000 clones, with 85% to 90% as singletons. As concerns this clone: The antigen is not known.

The receptor comes from a woman under 30 in good health and CMV-seropositive. The sequenced sample consisted of PBMCs. The chain links TRBV9 to TRBJ2-7, with TRBD2 matching 7 bases. CDR3 in DNA: TGTGCCAGCAGCGTGACTAGCCTATCCGAGCAGTACTTC. Protein product: CASSVTSLSEQYF.